Shown below are 24 T cell receptor beta chains from a single sample sequenced in a study of blood T cell repertoires in COVID-19. Profiling relied on immunoSEQ multiplex PCR, and the TCRdb table lists in-frame clones only, not all of them. The sample yields some 90,000 clones, about 83% seen once. What was sequenced was peripheral blood. These receptors were obtained from a woman aged 60-75 years with COVID-19, enrolled during active disease.

This clone was detected once. This sequence joins TRBV11-1 and TRBJ2-3, with D perhaps matching TRBD2 (5 bases). From germline, CDR1 is SGHAT and CDR2 FQDESV (reference sequence). The V end was cut by 5 bases, the J end by 1 base, with 13 bases between. The CDR3 covers 15 residues. The CDR3 nucleotides read TGTGCCAGCAGCGCCCGGGATGGGGGCACAGATACGCAGTATTTT. This gives the protein CASSARDGGTDTQYF.

V usage is TRBV27 and J usage is TRBJ2-1, with no clear D. This CDR3 contains 14 residues. V lost 3 bases, J lost 0 bases, and 6 bases lay in between. The germline V gene encodes CDR1 MNHEY and CDR2 SMNVEV (reference sequence). The CDR3 here is CASSLQDSYNEQFF. CDR3 DNA sequence: TGTGCCAGCAGTTTGCAGGACTCCTACAATGAGCAGTTCTTC.

The chain joins TRBV7-2 to TRBJ2-1; D is ambiguous. Germline V gives CDR1 SGHTA, CDR2 FQGNSA. V dropped 5 bases and J dropped 9 bases, with 8 bases sitting between them. The CDR3 has 11 residues. The CDR3 region is CASSATGEQFF. The CDR3 bases are TGTGCCAGCAGCGCTACGGGTGAGCAGTTCTTC.

The chain joins TRBV18 to TRBJ2-7; D ambiguous. Trimming took off 3 bases at V and 6 bases at J, with 18 bases between the two ends. From germline, CDR1 is KGHSH and CDR2 LQKENI. CDR3 length: 15 amino acids. CDR3 residues: CASSPVARDFAEQYF. As DNA, the CDR3 is TGTGCCAGCTCACCGGTGGCCCGAGACTTTGCCGAGCAGTACTTC.

The chain joins TRBV7-9 to TRBJ1-5; tentative D call: TRBD1 (6 bases). Germline CDR1 is SEHNR and CDR2 is FQNEAQ (reference sequence). The CDR3 totals 15 residues. V was clipped by 4 bases and J by 0 bases, with 10 bases between them. CDR3 sequence reads: CASSSEGGSNQPQHF. The CDR3 DNA sequence: TGTGCCAGCAGCTCCGAAGGGGGTAGCAATCAGCCCCAGCATTTT. Looking up the rest from reference TRBV7-9 and TRBJ1-5 gives the full variable domain: DTGVSQNPRHKITKRGQNVTFRCDPISEHNRLYWYRQTLGQGPEFLTYFQNEAQLEKSRLLSDRFSAERPKGSFSTLEIQRTEQGDSAMYLCASSSEGGSNQPQHFGDGTRLSIL.

The chain has TRBV9 and TRBJ2-2, with 8 bases that match TRBD1. Per germline, CDR1 SGDLS and CDR2 YYNGEE. CDR3 size: 16 residues. V lost 3 bases, J lost 0 bases, and 4 bases stayed unmatched. The CDR3 spells CASSAGTGPNTGELFF. CDR3 DNA: TGTGCCAGCAGCGCCGGGACAGGCCCGAACACCGGGGAGCTGTTTTTT.

The rearrangement joins TRBV11-2 to TRBJ2-3, with D unclear. The CDR3 has 15 residues. Trimming left V 5 bases short and J 1 base short, with 13 bases between. The germline V gene encodes CDR1 SGHAT and CDR2 FQNNGV. The DNA of the CDR3 is TGTGCCAGCAGCCTCCCCGGGTCCGGCACAGATACGCAGTATTTT. This sequence encodes CASSLPGSGTDTQYF.

The rearrangement uses TRBV30 and TRBJ2-3; 15 bases are shared with TRBD2. This CDR3 spans 14 amino acids. Per germline, CDR1 GTSNPN and CDR2 SVGIG (reference sequence). Germline trimming cut 7 bases from V and 3 bases from J; bases unmatched to any gene: 2. This CDR3 is CASGTSGGTDTQYF. CDR3 sequence (DNA): TGTGCCTCAGGGACTAGCGGGGGGACAGATACGCAGTATTTT.

The rearrangement joins TRBV19 to TRBJ1-5, with D possibly being TRBD1 (6 bases). Trimming left V 4 bases short and J 2 bases short, with 6 bases between. The V gene's germline CDR1 is LNHDA and CDR2 SQIVND (reference sequence). The CDR3 extends over 13 amino acids. Here the CDR3 DNA reads TGTGCCAGTAGTACAGGGGGCAATCAGCCCCAGCATTTT. Translation gives CASSTGGNQPQHF.

The chain carries TRBV5-1 and TRBJ1-3, with TRBD1 matching 8 bases. Germline assignment: CDR1 SGHRS and CDR2 YFSETQ. The J segment lost 0 bases and the V segment lost 4 bases, leaving 3 bases of the junction unmatched. This CDR3 has 15 amino acids. The CDR3: CASSQQGGSGNTIYF. CDR3 sequence (DNA): TGCGCCAGCAGCCAACAGGGGGGCTCTGGAAACACCATATATTTT.

The chain is built from TRBV27 and TRBJ2-1, with 13 bases lining up with TRBD2. V shed 4 bases and J 8 bases; nucleotides not matched to a gene: 8. This CDR3 is built from 16 residues. Germline assignment: CDR1 MNHEY and CDR2 SMNVEV (reference sequence). CDR3 sequence (DNA): TGTGCCAGCAGTTCCTCACTAGCGGGGGGGCTCGATGAGCAGTTCTTC. This sequence encodes CASSSSLAGGLDEQFF.

This clone was counted once. The chain carries TRBV25-1 and TRBJ1-3; weak D call: TRBD1 (5 bases). CDR3 size: 14 residues. Germline-derived CDR1 and CDR2 are MGHDK and SYGVNS. Deletions cut 4 bases from V and 0 bases from J, with 7 bases between. CDR3 protein: CASSATDSGNTIYF. CDR3 coding DNA: TGTGCCAGCAGTGCGACAGACTCTGGAAACACCATATATTTT.

This clone was observed once. The J gene is TRBJ1-1, the V gene TRBV2; 8 positions agree with TRBD1. With 4 bases clipped from V and 8 bases from J, the junction kept 6 bases outside the gene matches. CDR3 length equals 13 residues. The germline gives CDR1 SNHLY, CDR2 FYNNEI. CDR3 bases: TGTGCCAGCAGTGTCGGACAGGGTATGGAAGCTTTCTTT. It specifies CASSVGQGMEAFF.

This chain joins TRBV7-9 and TRBJ2-1; 7 nucleotides line up with TRBD1. The germline V gene encodes CDR1 SEHNR and CDR2 FQNEAQ (reference sequence). Trimming cost V 1 base and J 15 bases; bases outside gene matches: 9. There are 13 residues in the CDR3. The CDR3: CASSLEPVGGRFF. The CDR3 DNA follows: TGTGCCAGCAGCTTAGAACCCGTAGGGGGCCGGTTCTTC.

The chain's CDR3 is CASTSRRTNTGELFF. The CDR3 bases are TGTGCCAGCACCTCGCGGCGGACGAACACCGGGGAGCTGTTTTTT. The gene calls are TRBV2 and TRBJ2-2; the D is unclear. V was pared by 7 bases and J by 0 bases, with 12 bases between. Germline assignment: CDR1 SNHLY and CDR2 FYNNEI. CDR3 length: 15 residues.

The DNA for the CDR3 is TGTGCCAGCAGCTTAGTGGGCAGCTATGGCTACACCTTC. Its protein is CASSLVGSYGYTF. The chain employs TRBV11-2 and TRBJ1-2; D remains ambiguous. Per germline, CDR1 SGHAT and CDR2 FQNNGV. Trimming shortened V by 1 base and J by 4 bases, and 7 bases separated the two germline ends. This CDR3 is 13 amino acids long.

The chain couples TRBV7-8 to TRBJ1-2, with D uncertain. This CDR3 has 15 residues. The V end lost 7 bases, the J end lost 3 bases, and 18 bases lay between the germline ends. From germline, CDR1 is SGHVS and CDR2 FQNEAQ. DNA of the CDR3: TGTGCCAGCAAAGAGGGAAGGCTCACAGACTATGGCTACACCTTC. This translates into CASKEGRLTDYGYTF.

The gene calls are TRBV7-3 and TRBJ2-6, with 7 bases identical to TRBD1. Germline CDR1 and CDR2: SGHTA and FQGTGA. CDR3 length equals 15 residues. Germline trimming cut 4 bases from V and 1 base from J; bases unmatched to any gene: 1. The CDR3 DNA is TGTGCCAGCAGCTCGGGACAGTCTGGGGCCAACGTCCTGACTTTC. Translation gives CASSSGQSGANVLTF. Based on the CDR3 plus reference TRBV7-3 and TRBJ2-6, the full variable domain is GAGVSQTPSNKVTEKGKYVELRCDPISGHTALYWYRQSLGQGPEFLIYFQGTGAADDSGLPNDRFFAVRPEGSVSTLKIQRTERGDSAVYLCASSSGQSGANVLTFGAGSRLTVL.

The chain couples TRBV30 to TRBJ1-5, with D hard to call. V was shortened by 4 bases and J by 1 base, with 14 bases between the two germline ends. Germline CDR1 is GTSNPN and CDR2 is SVGIG (reference sequence). The CDR3 length is 15 residues. The CDR3 loop is CAWTHGGASNQPQHF. DNA of the CDR3: TGTGCCTGGACCCACGGTGGAGCAAGCAATCAGCCCCAGCATTTT.

V is TRBV5-6 and J is TRBJ2-1; TRBD2 aligns across 8 bases. Germline values: CDR1 SGHDT, CDR2 YYEEEE. The CDR3 is made up of 16 amino acids. After removal of 6 bases from V and 0 bases from J, the junction contained 8 bases not matched to a gene. Written as DNA, the CDR3 is TGTGCCAGCACCCACCTAGCGGGCGGCTCCTACAATGAGCAGTTCTTC. This encodes CASTHLAGGSYNEQFF.

This clone was observed a few times. This chain connects TRBV2 to TRBJ1-5, with TRBD1 matching over 11 bases. The CDR3 is 17 amino acids. Germline CDR1 is SNHLY and CDR2 is FYNNEI. J gave up 2 bases and V 8 bases, and 11 bases lay outside the gene matches. In nucleotides, the CDR3 is TGTGCCAGCGACTCCGGGACAGGGGGAGAGGGCAATCAGCCCCAGCATTTT. This gives the protein CASDSGTGGEGNQPQHF. Complete variable domain (other parts from reference TRBV2 and TRBJ1-5): EPEVTQTPSHQVTQMGQEVILRCVPISNHLYFYWYRQILGQKVEFLVSFYNNEISEKSEIFDDQFSVERPDGSNFTLKIRSTKLEDSAMYFCASDSGTGGEGNQPQHFGDGTRLSIL.

This clone was counted a single time. The rearrangement joins TRBV21-1 to TRBJ2-4; TRBD1 reflects the table's D call only, with no check against the DNA. TRBV21-1 is assigned pseudogene status. The CDR3 totals 17 residues. The CDR3 region is CASSKSGTERLKNIQYF. CDR3 nucleotides: TGTGCCAGCAGCAAATCCGGGACAGAGAGACTCAAAAACATTCAGTACTTC.

Only one count was recorded for this clone. The chain has TRBV4-3 and TRBJ2-3; D is unresolved. Trimming took off 0 bases at V and 6 bases at J, with 7 bases between the two ends. Germline CDR1 and CDR2: LGHNA and YSLEER. CDR3 size: 13 residues. The CDR3 nucleotides read TGCGCCAGCAGCCAAGATCCCCGGGATACGCAGTATTTT. It translates to CASSQDPRDTQYF.

This clone is a singleton in its sample. The V gene is TRBV18, the J gene TRBJ1-1, with D uncertain. The V gene's germline CDR1 is KGHSH and CDR2 LQKENI. The CDR3 spans 14 residues. V shed 2 bases and J shed 5 bases, with 12 bases lying between them. This CDR3 is CASSPAWAGTEAFF. CDR3 nucleotides: TGTGCCAGCTCACCAGCCTGGGCTGGGACTGAAGCTTTCTTT.